The sequence of this T cell receptor (beta chain) was determined in a study of neoadjuvant anti-PD-1 for oral cavity cancer. Study-wide background: Around day 43, patients without progression received a fourth nivolumab dose before surgery.

This sample's time point: after neoadjuvant nivolumab, at surgical resection. Whole-study results and caveats: Each response group had just three patients in TCR analyses. Post-treatment tumors with larger preexisting clones showed more shrinkage.

The V gene's germline CDR1 is SGHAT and CDR2 FQNNGV. This CDR3 spans 14 amino acids. Trimming stripped 1 base from V and 7 bases from J, with 14 bases between. This clone was detected once. Its antigen is undetermined. Two replicates per tumor sample, mostly from roughly 4.8 ug of genomic DNA. The data were produced by immunoSEQ multiplex PCR, yet TCRdb's version contains in-frame clones alone and is incomplete. The repertoire holds around 10,000 clones, with around two thirds as singletons. The receptor was derived from a person between 40 and 79 years old with oral cavity squamous cell carcinoma. The chain links TRBV11-2 to TRBJ2-7; D is ambiguous. The source material was tumor tissue, sampled after nivolumab (anti-PD-1) treatment. CDR3 in DNA: TGTGCCAGCAGCTTAGCCCGATGGGGTGGGGAGCAGTACTTC. It is translated as CASSLARWGGEQYF.